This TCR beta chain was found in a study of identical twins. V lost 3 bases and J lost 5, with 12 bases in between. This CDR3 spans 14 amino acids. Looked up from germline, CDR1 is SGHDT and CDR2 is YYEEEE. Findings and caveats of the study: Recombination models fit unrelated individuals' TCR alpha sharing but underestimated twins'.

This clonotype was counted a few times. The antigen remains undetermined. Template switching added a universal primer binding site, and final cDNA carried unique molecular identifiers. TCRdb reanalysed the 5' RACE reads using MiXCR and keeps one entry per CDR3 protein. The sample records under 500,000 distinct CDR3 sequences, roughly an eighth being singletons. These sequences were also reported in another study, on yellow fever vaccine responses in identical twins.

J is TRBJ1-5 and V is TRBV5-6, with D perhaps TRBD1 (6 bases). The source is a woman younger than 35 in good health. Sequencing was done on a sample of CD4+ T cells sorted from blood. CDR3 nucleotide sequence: TGTGCCAGCAGCTCGGGAACAGGGTATCAGCCCCAGCATTTT. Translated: CASSSGTGYQPQHF.